This T cell receptor (beta chain) appears in the sequencing data of a study of naive and memory T cell subsets. Both TRBC1 and TRBC2 were covered by a beta constant-region primer of two equimolar oligonucleotides. TCRdb recomputed calls from the UMI-ligation and nested PCR reads with MiXCR, one row per CDR3 protein. The data contain approximately 89,000 distinct CDR3 sequences, 6% to 7.5% of them seen just once; the ten biggest clones take up roughly 1.5%. This clonotype was counted at least ten times. Its antigen remains unknown. The CDR3 runs to 16 residues. The V gene lost 0 bases and the J gene lost 7 bases, with 16 bases spanning the gap. Germline-derived CDR1 and CDR2 are LNHNV and YYDKDF (reference sequence). General study findings and limits: Gini index rose across naive, CM, EM and EMRA in CD4 and CD8.

CD4+ T cell IFNgamma after overnight CMV lysate exposure gave donor CMV status. Sequential positive selection took CD4 T cells first, then CD8 T cells. Four subsets defined by CD45RA and CD27 were sorted after CD3, CD4, CD8 and live/dead staining. The rearrangement joins TRBV15 to TRBJ2-1; D is uncertain. The sample was central memory CD4+ T cells from blood. The TCR comes from a human donor in good health. CDR3 in amino acids: CATSRDYRQARNEQFF. The CDR3 region has the DNA TGTGCCACCAGCAGAGATTATAGGCAGGCGAGAAATGAGCAGTTCTTC.